This T cell receptor beta chain was captured by sequencing in a study of blood T cell repertoires in COVID-19 (dated by TCRdb to the early 2020s). About the study as a whole: Samples from collaborators originated in the United States, Italy and Spain and spanned both the acute and convalescent phases of COVID-19. Samples were obtained from the ongoing ImmuneRACE study (first 160 participants) and from about 1,300 subjects provided by 6 global collaborators. HLA class I and class II types, where available, came from metadata supplied by the sample provider rather than from assay-based typing. The repertoires were made available in a free public database intended to serve as a resource for research on the immune response to SARS-CoV-2. The dataset comprised deeply sampled blood TCRbeta repertoires from subjects exposed to, actively infected with, or recovered from COVID-19. A de-identified subject ID, COVID-19 status, age in years and sex were almost always included in the sample metadata. The material from the prospective study consisted of cDNA or gDNA derived from T cells, B-cell-depleted T cells, or PBMCs.

Overall study outcomes, separate from this receptor: Clinical and demographic metadata were provided uncurated, with the amount varying by source and participant.

Collaborating institutions collected whole blood in K2EDTA tubes following their own protocols. For TCRbeta analysis, collaborators shipped samples as frozen whole blood, isolated PBMCs, or DNA extracted from either of those sample types. TCRbeta CDR3 regions were amplified from genomic DNA using the immunoSEQ Assay, a bias-controlled multiplex PCR. On the study's bioinformatics: The number of nucleated cells in each sample was estimated from the amplification of reference gene primers within the assay. Sequence reads were collapsed and filtered to measure the absolute abundance of every unique TCRbeta CDR3 rearrangement. Productive Simpson clonality was computed per sample as the square root of Simpson's diversity index over productive rearrangements. TCRdb provides this immuneACCESS table in a form limited to in-frame rearrangements. Some clones are lacking; in checked studies, under half of them reflect an unresolved V gene, and why the rest are absent is not known. The DNA was the basis for D and trimming; V, J and clone size are from that table. The sample records about 310,000 clones, 80% to 90% of which are singletons. 1% of the sample is taken by the ten largest.

This clone showed up just once. What antigen it recognizes has not been identified. Base quality data are lacking; no much larger clone is found one base away. Input material: peripheral blood. The TCR originated in a man aged 50 to 60 with active or convalescent COVID-19.

The DNA reads TGTGCCAGCAGCCGGGATTCACCCCTCCACTTT. Translated, it gives CASSRDSPLHF. This chain is built from TRBV5-6 and TRBJ1-6, with the D gene too uncertain to name. Trimming costs V 4 bases and J 8 bases, and their ends lie 4 bases apart. The germline V gene yields SGHDT for CDR1 and YYEEEE for CDR2. From cysteine to phenylalanine, the CDR3 is 11 amino acids long. The retained sequence is limited to the CDR3, 33 bases, with the frame set at the first base.